The sequence of this T cell receptor beta chain was determined in a study of cytomegalovirus exposure and HLA in healthy donors. Whole-study results and caveats: High sensitivity and specificity were reportedly achieved when the classifier diagnosed cytomegalovirus status. The listing of 160 or so TCR beta chains classed them as cytomegalovirus-associated.

This clone was counted a single time. Its antigen is still unknown. Trimming left V 3 bases short and J 5 bases short, with 16 bases between. Germline-derived CDR1 and CDR2 are MDHEN and SYDVKM. The CDR3 loop spans 15 amino acids. The repertoire was sequenced with immunoSEQ multiplex PCR; TCRdb's copy has only in-frame clones and lacks some. Counted here are fewer than 200,000 clones, 85% occurring once; the ten biggest clones make up about 17%. The chain is built from TRBV28 and TRBJ1-1, with a tentative D call TRBD1 (5 bases). The sequencing input was PBMCs. The sequence derives from a man aged 18 to 30 in good health and CMV-seropositive. Here the CDR3 reads CASSFNTGAQTEAFF. CDR3 DNA: TGTGCCAGCAGTTTCAATACAGGCGCCCAAACTGAAGCTTTCTTT.